The rows below give T cell receptor beta chains drawn from one sample of a study of T cell responses to AZD1222 COVID-19 vaccine. Measured with immunoSEQ multiplex PCR; TCRdb has only the in-frame clones, and not every one. The profile covers around 100,000 clones, with more than 85% appearing a single time and 1% to 1.5% taken by the ten largest. Sequences were derived from peripheral blood, sampled on day 0 of AZD1222 vaccination. Every receptor here comes from an adult in good health. CDR3s include the opening cysteine and the closing phenylalanine or tryptophan. The order of the fields is clone size, D gene, J gene, V gene, CDR3 DNA, CDR3 protein. A D gene is named only where the DNA matches it firmly. The listing skips clone size in some rows; elsewhere it reads once, few, many or a size class.

NA,TRBD1,TRBJ1-2,TRBV6-5,TGTGCCAGTGAGGACAGGGGACATAACTATGGCTACACCTTC,CASEDRGHNYGYTF
NA,TRBD1,TRBJ1-2,TRBV7-3,TGTGCCAGCAGCCTAAGGGACAGGCAAGCTAACTATGGCTACACCTTC,CASSLRDRQANYGYTF
NA,NA,TRBJ1-3,TRBV30,TGTGCCTGGAGTGGGGGAAGCTCTGGAAACACCATATATTTT,CAWSGGSSGNTIYF
NA,NA,TRBJ1-3,TRBV3-1/TRBV3-2,TGTGCCAGCAGCCAAGAGGGGCGGTCTGGAAACACCATATATTTT,CASSQEGRSGNTIYF
NA,NA,TRBJ2-7,TRBV19,TGTGCCAGTAGTCCTGTCGGGGGGCCCTACGAGCAGTACTTC,CASSPVGGPYEQYF
NA,NA,TRBJ2-2,TRBV19,TGTGCCAGTAGTACCAACCCAGGGAGTACCGGGGAGCTGTTTTTT,CASSTNPGSTGELFF
NA,NA,TRBJ2-7,TRBV6-5,TGTGCCAGCGGGGACTCAATATTCTACGAGCAGTACTTC,CASGDSIFYEQYF
NA,TRBD2,TRBJ2-7,TRBV29-1,TGCAGCGTTGGTCTAGCGGGAACCTACGAGCAGTACTTC,CSVGLAGTYEQYF
NA,TRBD1,TRBJ1-2,TRBV19,TGTGCCAGTAGTATCGGGACAGGATTTCGTTCTGGTGGCTACACCTTC,CASSIGTGFRSGGYTF
NA,NA,TRBJ2-3,TRBV3-1/TRBV3-2,TGTGCCAGCAGCTGGGACCCCCGGGTAGATACGCAGTATTTT,CASSWDPRVDTQYF
NA,TRBD1,TRBJ2-5,TRBV5-6,TGTGCCAGCAGCACCGACAGGGGGCAGGAGACCCAGTACTTC,CASSTDRGQETQYF
NA,NA,TRBJ2-3,TRBV7-2,TGTGCCAGCAGCTTAGGTCTCGCGTCAGATACGCAGTATTTT,CASSLGLASDTQYF
NA,TRBD1,TRBJ1-2,TRBV27,TGTGCCAGCAGTTTAATAGGGGGCGATGGCTACACCTTC,CASSLIGGDGYTF
NA,NA,TRBJ2-3,TRBV27,TGTGCCAGCAGTTTATGGCCGGGAGCCCCACGAGATACGCAGTATTTT,CASSLWPGAPRDTQYF
NA,TRBD1,TRBJ1-2,TRBV7-2,TGTGCCAGCAGCCCGGACAGGGGCGCCAACTATGGCTACACCTTC,CASSPDRGANYGYTF
NA,NA,TRBJ2-3,TRBV28,TGTGCCAGCAGACCACAGGGCACAGATACGCAGTATTTT,CASRPQGTDTQYF
NA,TRBD1,TRBJ1-2,TRBV3-1/TRBV3-2,TGTGCCAGCAGCCAAGTTCCAGGGGGCGGTGGCTACACCTTC,CASSQVPGGGGYTF
NA,NA,TRBJ2-3,TRBV7-2,TGTGCCAGCAGCTTGCCTTCGACAGATACGCAGTATTTT,CASSLPSTDTQYF
NA,NA,TRBJ1-4,TRBV5-4,TGTGCCAGCAGCTTGACAGGGATTAATGAAAAACTGTTTTTT,CASSLTGINEKLFF
NA,TRBD2,TRBJ2-2,TRBV7-2,TGTGCCAGCCGGCAGGGAGGGATAAGGGTCACCGGGGAGCTGTTTTTT,CASRQGGIRVTGELFF
NA,NA,TRBJ2-2,TRBV18,TGTGCCAGCTCACCCCGCGGGGAACCAACCGGGGAGCTGTTTTTT,CASSPRGEPTGELFF
NA,NA,TRBJ2-3,TRBV18,TGTGCCAGCTCAGACCAGAACCCGCAGTATTTT,CASSDQNPQYF
NA,TRBD1,TRBJ2-1,TRBV24-1,TGTGCCACCAGGGGAGGACAGGGTCAAAGTGAAGCTTCCTACAATGAGCAGTTCTTC,CATRGGQGQSEASYNEQFF
NA,TRBD1,TRBJ1-4,TRBV30,TGTGCCTGGAGCCCAGGGGACAGATCTAATGAAAAACTGTTTTTT,CAWSPGDRSNEKLFF
NA,NA,TRBJ1-5,TRBV3-1/TRBV3-2,TGTGCCAGCAGCCAAACAGAGGGACTTAGCGGGCCCCAGCATTTT,CASSQTEGLSGPQHF
NA,NA,TRBJ2-5,TRBV30,TGTGCCTGGAGTTTGGGGCAGGCCGGGGGGACCCAGTACTTC,CAWSLGQAGGTQYF
once,TRBD2,TRBJ2-2,TRBV2,TGTGCCAGCTCAGCGGGACTGCTGAACGGGGAGCTGTTTTTT,CASSAGLLNGELFF
NA,TRBD1,TRBJ2-2,TRBV5-6,TGTGCCAGCAGCTTGGTCGACAGGGCCACCGGGGAGCTGTTTTTT,CASSLVDRATGELFF
NA,TRBD2,TRBJ2-2,TRBV4-3,TGCGCCAGCAGCCAAAGATCGGTAAGACTAGCGGGGGGGAACACCGGGGAGCTGTTTTTT,CASSQRSVRLAGGNTGELFF
NA,NA,TRBJ1-2,TRBV6-5,TGTGCCAGCAGTTACTCGAGTAACAGACCTAACTATGGCTACACCTTC,CASSYSSNRPNYGYTF
NA,NA,TRBJ2-2,TRBV5-6,TGTGCCAGCAGAATTCGGGCCGGGGAGCTGTTTTTT,CASRIRAGELFF
NA,TRBD1,TRBJ2-7,TRBV6-5,TGTGCCAGCGGTAGGGGGCAACGGGAGCAGTACTTC,CASGRGQREQYF
NA,NA,TRBJ2-3,TRBV11-2,TGTGCCAGCAGCTTAGGTTCCGACTTTTCGGTGGATACGCAGTATTTT,CASSLGSDFSVDTQYF
NA,NA,TRBJ2-2,TRBV27,TGTGCCAGCAGTAAGCGGGCCGGGGAGCTGTTTTTT,CASSKRAGELFF
NA,NA,TRBJ1-6,TRBV7-8,TGTGCCAGCAGCTTAGGAAGCTCCTATAATTCACCCCTCCACTTT,CASSLGSSYNSPLHF
NA,NA,TRBJ1-3,TRBV28,TGTGCCAGCAGGGGACCAAGCGGTGGAAACACCATATATTTT,CASRGPSGGNTIYF
NA,NA,TRBJ2-7,TRBV5-1,TGCGCCAGCAGCTTTGACGGACCCCCCTCCTACGAGCAGTACTTC,CASSFDGPPSYEQYF
NA,NA,TRBJ2-7,TRBV30,TGTGCCTGGAGCCGCTCGGCGGAGCAGTACTTC,CAWSRSAEQYF
once,TRBD1,TRBJ1-6,TRBV27,TGTGCCAGCAATCCGGGGACAGCCTATAATTCACCCCTCCACTTT,CASNPGTAYNSPLHF
NA,TRBD1,TRBJ1-3,TRBV7-9,TGTGCCAGCAGCCCCAGGGGGCCAGGGGCAGTGTCTGGAAACACCATATATTTT,CASSPRGPGAVSGNTIYF
once,NA,TRBJ2-6,TRBV27,TGTGCCAGCAGTTCCACTTTCTCTGGGGCCAACGTCCTGACTTTC,CASSSTFSGANVLTF
NA,TRBD1,TRBJ2-6,TRBV6-5,TGTGCCAGCAGGACAGGGGGCTCTGGGGCCAACGTCCTGACTTTC,CASRTGGSGANVLTF
NA,NA,TRBJ1-2,TRBV7-2,TGTGCCAGCAGCCCCGCGGGTACCTATGGCTACACCTTC,CASSPAGTYGYTF
NA,NA,TRBJ2-7,TRBV7-9,TGTGCCAGCAGCTTACAGAGCTACGAGCAGTACTTC,CASSLQSYEQYF
NA,TRBD2,TRBJ2-2,TRBV30,TGTGCCTGGACGCGACTAGCGGGAATTCACGGGGAGCTGTTTTTT,CAWTRLAGIHGELFF
NA,NA,TRBJ1-1,TRBV6-2/TRBV6-3,TGTGCCAGCAGTTACATTTTTGGCTCCGGTCAGTCGAACACTGAAGCTTTCTTT,CASSYIFGSGQSNTEAFF
NA,NA,TRBJ2-3,TRBV18,TGTGCCAGCTCACCACAAGCCAGCACAGATACGCAGTATTTT,CASSPQASTDTQYF
NA,TRBD1,TRBJ1-2,TRBV6-2/TRBV6-3,TGTGCCAGCAGCAGACAGGGCTCCGGCTATGGCTACACCTTC,CASSRQGSGYGYTF
few,TRBD1,TRBJ2-7,TRBV5-4,TGTGCCAGCAGCATCGGACAGGTGGAGCAGTACTTC,CASSIGQVEQYF
NA,NA,TRBJ1-6,TRBV4-3,TGCGCCAGCAGCCAAGATAGTGGGGCCGGTAGGGCCCTCCACTTT,CASSQDSGAGRALHF
NA,NA,TRBJ2-1,TRBV25-1,TGTGCCAGCAGACGGGACATAGGGTCCTACAATGAGCAGTTCTTC,CASRRDIGSYNEQFF
NA,TRBD1,TRBJ1-1,TRBV18,TGTGCCAGCTCGCCCGGGACAGGGGGCATCCACACTGAAGCTTTCTTT,CASSPGTGGIHTEAFF
NA,TRBD2,TRBJ2-3,TRBV4-2,TGTGCCAGCAGCCAAGTAAGAGCGGGGGGTCAGGGCACAGATACGCAGTATTTT,CASSQVRAGGQGTDTQYF
once,TRBD1,TRBJ2-1,TRBV5-1,TGCGCCAGCAGCTCGGGACAGGGCTTAGATGAGCAGTTCTTC,CASSSGQGLDEQFF
NA,NA,TRBJ2-1,TRBV24-1,TGTGCCACCAGTGAGACCGGAGGGTTGGATTATGAGCAGTTCTTC,CATSETGGLDYEQFF
NA,NA,TRBJ2-7,TRBV28,TGTGCCAGCAGTTTACCGGGGGCGAACGAGCAGTACTTC,CASSLPGANEQYF
NA,TRBD1,TRBJ2-1,TRBV12-5,TGTGCTAGTGGTTTGGGCGGACAGGGTTTGTACAATGAGCAGTTCTTC,CASGLGGQGLYNEQFF